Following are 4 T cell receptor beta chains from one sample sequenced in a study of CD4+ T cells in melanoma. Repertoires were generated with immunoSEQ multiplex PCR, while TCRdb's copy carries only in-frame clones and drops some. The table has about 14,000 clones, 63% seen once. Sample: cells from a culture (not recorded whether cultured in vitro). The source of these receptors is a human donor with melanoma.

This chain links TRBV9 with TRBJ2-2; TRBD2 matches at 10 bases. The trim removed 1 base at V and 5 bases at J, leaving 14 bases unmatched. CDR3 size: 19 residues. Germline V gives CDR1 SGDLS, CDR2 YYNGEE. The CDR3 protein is CASSVKRAGAGGLTGELFF. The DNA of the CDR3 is TGTGCCAGCAGCGTAAAAAGAGCGGGAGCGGGGGGGCTTACCGGGGAGCTGTTTTTT.

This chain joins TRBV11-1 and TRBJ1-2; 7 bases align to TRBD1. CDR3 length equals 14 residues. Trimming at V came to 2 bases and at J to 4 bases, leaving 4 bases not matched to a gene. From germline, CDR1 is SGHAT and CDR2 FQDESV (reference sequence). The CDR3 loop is CASSLSRGLYGYTF. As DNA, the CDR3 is TGTGCCAGCAGCTTATCAAGGGGGCTCTATGGCTACACCTTC.

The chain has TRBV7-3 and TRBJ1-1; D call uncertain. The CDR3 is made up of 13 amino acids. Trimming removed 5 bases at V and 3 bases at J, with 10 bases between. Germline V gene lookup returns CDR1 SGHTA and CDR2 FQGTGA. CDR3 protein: CASSGGGDTEAFF. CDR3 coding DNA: TGTGCCAGCAGCGGTGGTGGGGACACTGAAGCTTTCTTT.

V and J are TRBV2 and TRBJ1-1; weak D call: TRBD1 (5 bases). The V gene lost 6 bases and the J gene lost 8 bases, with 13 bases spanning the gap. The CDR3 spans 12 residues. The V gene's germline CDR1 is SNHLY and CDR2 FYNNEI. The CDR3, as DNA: TGTGCCAGCAGAGGGGACTTCCTAGAAGCTTTCTTT. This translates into CASRGDFLEAFF.